What follows is one T cell receptor (beta chain) and its context. Only in-frame clones appear in the TCRdb table, and some are missing; sequencing was by immunoSEQ multiplex PCR. The top ten hold about 1.6% of the sample, which has about 260,000 clones, 85% to 90% seen once. This sample was included in a study of blood T cell repertoires in COVID-19. Study-level information: Some COVID-19 samples were acute and others convalescent; all came from the United States, Italy and Spain. The cDNA or gDNA used as material had been derived from T cells, B-cell-depleted T cells, or PBMCs.

Trimming took off 3 bases at V and 2 bases at J, with 14 bases between the two ends. The CDR3 runs 15 residues. This sequence was found in a woman in her thirties or forties who had recovered from COVID-19. The sequenced sample consisted of peripheral blood. This rearrangement joins TRBV5-3 to TRBJ1-1; perhaps TRBD1 as D (5 bases). TRBV5-3 is filed as an ORF, its function uncertain. Here the CDR3 reads CARSSPDNKNTEAFF. In nucleotides, the CDR3 is TGTGCCAGAAGCTCCCCGGACAACAAAAACACTGAAGCTTTCTTT.